The 10 T cell receptor beta chains presented below share a single source sample, sequenced in a study of T cell responses to AZD1222 COVID-19 vaccine. The protocol was immunoSEQ multiplex PCR, while the TCRdb copy is restricted to in-frame clones and leaves out a portion. The sample gives 120,000 to 150,000 clones, roughly 90% of which show up once; approximately 2.8% is in the top ten. Sequenced here: peripheral blood, sampled on day 0 of AZD1222 vaccination. These receptors all stem from an adult in good health.

This sequence joins TRBV7-2 and TRBJ1-3; D ambiguous. CDR1 is SGHTA and CDR2 is FQGNSA in the germline V gene. This CDR3 is 14 amino acids long. The V gene lost 3 bases and the J gene lost 4 bases, with 10 bases spanning the gap. Here the CDR3 DNA reads TGTGCCAGCAGCTTGCCCGGAGGGGGAAACACCATATATTTT. Its translation is CASSLPGGGNTIYF.

The genes are TRBV11-3 and TRBJ2-1; D remains ambiguous. V was pared by 5 bases and J by 4 bases, with 9 bases between. CDR1 and CDR2 from the germline V gene are SGHNT and YENEEA. The length of the CDR3 is 13 residues. CDR3 in DNA: TGTGCCAGCAGCCGGTGGGTTTACAATGAGCAGTTCTTC. Protein: CASSRWVYNEQFF.

V gene TRBV2 combines with J gene TRBJ2-4, with 8 nucleotides matching TRBD2. The CDR3 runs to 14 residues. V gave up 4 bases and J gave up 8 bases; unmatched junction bases: 7. Germline CDR1 and CDR2: SNHLY and FYNNEI. The CDR3 protein is CASSAGGAWDIQYF. The CDR3 coding sequence is TGTGCCAGCAGTGCGGGGGGGGCCTGGGACATTCAGTACTTC.

V usage is TRBV7-2 and J usage is TRBJ1-5; a possible D gene is TRBD1 (6 bases). From germline, CDR1 is SGHTA and CDR2 FQGNSA. V was shortened by 4 bases and J by 13 bases, with 14 bases between the two germline ends. This CDR3 has 12 amino acids. CDR3: CASSSNRAEQHF. CDR3 DNA: TGTGCCAGCAGCTCCAACAGGGCAGAGCAGCATTTT.

The CDR3 is CASTFSGRMLNEQFF. The CDR3 DNA reads as TGTGCCAGCACCTTTAGCGGGAGGATGTTAAATGAGCAGTTCTTC. V gene TRBV11-3 combines with J gene TRBJ2-1, with TRBD2 identical over 10 bases. Germline V gene data show CDR1 as SGHNT and CDR2 as YENEEA. The trim removed 7 bases at V and 7 bases at J, leaving 10 bases unmatched. The CDR3 runs 15 residues.

V usage is TRBV27 and J usage is TRBJ1-2, with 9 bases identical to TRBD1. Germline assignment: CDR1 MNHEY and CDR2 SMNVEV (reference sequence). The V and J ends lost 1 base and 10 bases, in that order; junction bases with no gene match: 4. CDR3 size: 13 residues. The CDR3, as DNA: TGTGCCAGCAGTTTATATGGGACAGGGACCTACACCTTC. Amino acid sequence: CASSLYGTGTYTF.

The chain is built from TRBV19 and TRBJ2-3; D is uncertain. CDR3 size: 16 residues. Trimming shortened V by 7 bases and J by 5 bases, and 22 bases separated the two germline ends. CDR1 and CDR2 from the germline V gene are LNHDA and SQIVND (reference sequence). This chain's CDR3 is CASKSHGRDSLDTQYF. CDR3 bases: TGTGCCAGTAAATCCCATGGTAGGGATTCTTTAGATACGCAGTATTTT.

This chain connects TRBV9 to TRBJ2-7; D unclear. The CDR3 totals 10 residues. V was clipped by 2 bases and J by 3 bases, with 0 bases between them. Germline V gene data show CDR1 as SGDLS and CDR2 as YYNGEE. The CDR3 loop reads CASSVYEQYF. Written as DNA, the CDR3 is TGTGCCAGCAGCGTCTACGAGCAGTACTTC.

The genes are TRBV2 and TRBJ2-1; D might be TRBD2 (5 bases). The CDR3 extends over 15 amino acids. Germline V gene data show CDR1 as SNHLY and CDR2 as FYNNEI. The V end was cut by 2 bases, the J end by 0 bases, with 8 bases between. CDR3 coding DNA: TGTGCCAGCAGTGAATTAGCGAACTCCTACAATGAGCAGTTCTTC. Translated, it gives CASSELANSYNEQFF.

V is TRBV13 and J is TRBJ1-5; tentative D call: TRBD1 (6 bases). The CDR3 totals 10 residues. Between the trimmed V and J ends, which lost 4 bases and 14 bases, there was a span of 9 bases. Germline assignment: CDR1 PRHDT and CDR2 FYEKMQ (reference sequence). CDR3 protein: CASSSGQEHF. CDR3 DNA sequence: TGTGCCAGCAGCTCGGGACAAGAGCATTTT. Full variable domain (outside the CDR3, taken from reference TRBV13 and TRBJ1-5): AAGVIQSPRHLIKEKRETATLKCYPIPRHDTVYWYQQGPGQDPQFLISFYEKMQSDKGSIPDRFSAQQFSDYHSELNMSSLELGDSALYFCASSSGQEHFGDGTRLSIL.